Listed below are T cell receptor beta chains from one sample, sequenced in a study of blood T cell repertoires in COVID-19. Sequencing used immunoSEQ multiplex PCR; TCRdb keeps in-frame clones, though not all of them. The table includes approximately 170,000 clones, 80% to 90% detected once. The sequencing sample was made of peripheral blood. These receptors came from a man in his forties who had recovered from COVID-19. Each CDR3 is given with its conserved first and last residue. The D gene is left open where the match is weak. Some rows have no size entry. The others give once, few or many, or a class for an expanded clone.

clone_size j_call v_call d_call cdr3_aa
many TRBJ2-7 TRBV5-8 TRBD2 CASGPGGAGSSYEQYF
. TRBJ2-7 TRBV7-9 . CASSLTGTPGEQYF
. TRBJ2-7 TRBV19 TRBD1 CASSSTGQGIDEQYF
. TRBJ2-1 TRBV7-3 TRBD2 CVSSLGLAVNNEQFF
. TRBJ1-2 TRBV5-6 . CASGGEGPYGYTF
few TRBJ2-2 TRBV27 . CASSFPGTGELFF
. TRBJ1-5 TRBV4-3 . CASSQQANLPQHF
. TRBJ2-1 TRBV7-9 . CASRPNSGEQFF
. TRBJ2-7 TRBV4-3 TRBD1 CASSHGQESYEQYF
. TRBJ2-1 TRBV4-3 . CASSQATSYNEQFF
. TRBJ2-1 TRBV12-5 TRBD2 CASEISGGGNNEQFF
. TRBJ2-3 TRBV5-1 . CASKRDSQADTQYF
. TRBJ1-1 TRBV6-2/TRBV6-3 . CASSPHNTGRVAEAFF
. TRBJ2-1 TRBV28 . CASSSRLGGVNEQFF
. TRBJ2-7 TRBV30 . CAWSVNNAFEQYF
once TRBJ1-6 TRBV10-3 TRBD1 CAISESVGTVNSPLHF
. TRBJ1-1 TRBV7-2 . CASSFRDTVLEAFF
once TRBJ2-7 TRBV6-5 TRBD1 CASSSGGGTGEKGYF
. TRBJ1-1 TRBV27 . CASSLFGWQLNTEAFF
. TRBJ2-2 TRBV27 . CASRPAPGELFF
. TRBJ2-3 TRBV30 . CAWRSTTNTQYF
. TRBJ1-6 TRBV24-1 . CATSDRQLNSPLHF
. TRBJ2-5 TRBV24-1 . CATSQTGTQETQYF
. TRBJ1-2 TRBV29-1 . CSGLGLYGYTF
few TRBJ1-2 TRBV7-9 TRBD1 CASSAEGQGVFYGYTF
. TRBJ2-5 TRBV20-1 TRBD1 CSASRQGQETQYF
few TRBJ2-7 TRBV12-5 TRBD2 CATAPGREGWYEQYF
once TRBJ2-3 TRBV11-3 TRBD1 CASSWTGERTDTQYF
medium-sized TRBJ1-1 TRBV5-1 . CASSLAYRGIEAFF
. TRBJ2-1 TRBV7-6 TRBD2 CASSLIPARDGGLAGGPNEQFF
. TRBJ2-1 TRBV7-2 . CASSLVRGSSYNEQFF
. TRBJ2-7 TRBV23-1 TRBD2 CASSHPTSGSYEQYF
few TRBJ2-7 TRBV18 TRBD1 CASSQGAVYEQYF
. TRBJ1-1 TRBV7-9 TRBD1 CASSKQGTNTEAFF
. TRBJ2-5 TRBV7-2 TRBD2 CASRPGTSVAETQYF
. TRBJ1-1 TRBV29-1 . CSVGSVTEAFF
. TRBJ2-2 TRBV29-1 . CSVDGGNTGELFF
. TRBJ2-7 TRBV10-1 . CASHLTFGSGEQYF
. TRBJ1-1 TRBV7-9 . CASSPPQGSTEAFF
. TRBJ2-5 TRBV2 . CASGRGEETQYF
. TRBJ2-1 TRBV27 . CASSFWGGYDNEQFF
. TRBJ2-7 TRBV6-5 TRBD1 CASSRTGEHYEQYF
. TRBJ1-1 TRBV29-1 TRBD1 CSAGTGPEAFF
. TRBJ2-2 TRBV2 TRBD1 CASTPGQVNVELFF
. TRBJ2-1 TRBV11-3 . CASSLGLGRLHEQFF
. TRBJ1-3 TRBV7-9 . CASSPGHNTNTIYF
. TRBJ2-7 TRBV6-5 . CASSLGGVDYEQYF
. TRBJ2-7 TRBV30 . CAWNSRGEVSYEQYF
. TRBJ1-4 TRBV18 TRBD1 CASSPTDRGREKLFF
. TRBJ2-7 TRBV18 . CASSPTTPAVTYEQYF